This T cell receptor (beta chain) was retrieved from a study of OX40 agonist ivuxolimab in advanced cancers. Study information: At doses from 0.01 to 10 mg/kg, patients were given intravenous ivuxolimab every 2 weeks.

Profiling relied on immunoSEQ multiplex PCR, and the TCRdb table lists in-frame clones only, not all of them. The sample consists of 45,000 to 50,000 clones, around 85% of them appearing once. This clone was observed a handful of times. The target antigen is unknown. Overall study findings and caveats: The mean number of expanded clones was higher in CD8+ T cells than in CD4+.

Losses at the gene ends were 4 bases for V and 2 bases for J; bases not matched to a gene: 10. The CDR3 is 16 amino acids. Germline CDR1 and CDR2: MNHEY and SMNVEV (reference sequence). The specimen was CD4+ or CD8+ T cells sorted from blood, collected in a trial of the OX40 agonist ivuxolimab. V and J are TRBV27 and TRBJ2-7, with TRBD2 identical over 8 bases. The receptor was derived from an adult with an advanced solid tumor such as melanoma, head and neck, liver or kidney cancer. The CDR3 reads CASSYSSSGAAYEQYF. CDR3 bases: TGTGCCAGCAGTTACTCGAGTAGCGGGGCCGCCTACGAGCAGTACTTC.